These 15 T cell receptor beta chains came from one sample sequenced in a study of blood T cell repertoires in COVID-19. Profiled with immunoSEQ multiplex PCR; TCRdb holds only in-frame clones, not every one. The table has 310,000 or so clones, approximately 89% seen once. The material sequenced was PBMCs or T cells enriched from blood (not recorded which). These receptors all come from a woman aged 40 to 55 who had recovered from COVID-19.

The chain joins TRBV30 to TRBJ1-4; D gene uncertain. Germline V lookup: CDR1 GTSNPN, CDR2 SVGIG (reference sequence). V was shortened by 1 base and J by 8 bases, with 11 bases between the two germline ends. This CDR3 spans 13 amino acids. The chain's CDR3 is CAWSGRTREKLFF. As DNA, the CDR3 is TGTGCCTGGAGTGGGCGGACTAGGGAAAAACTGTTTTTT.

This clone was seen a single time. J is TRBJ1-5 and V is TRBV7-3, with D hard to call. This CDR3 has 13 amino acids. The germline V and J ends were trimmed by 4 bases and 5 bases, with 9 bases remaining between them. Germline loops: CDR1 SGHTA, CDR2 FQGTGA. This CDR3 reads CASSSQRDQPQHF. As DNA, the CDR3 is TGTGCCAGCAGCTCCCAGCGGGATCAGCCCCAGCATTTT.

This clone was found once. The chain is built from TRBV30 and TRBJ2-1; TRBD2 matches 8 bases. This CDR3 contains 17 residues. Trimming took 0 bases from V and 8 from J; bases not matched to a gene: 15. Per germline, CDR1 GTSNPN and CDR2 SVGIG (reference sequence). The CDR3 DNA sequence: TGTGCCTGGAGTGTCGGGGTAGCGGGACCTCCTGGGGATGAGCAGTTCTTC. It specifies CAWSVGVAGPPGDEQFF.

The chain carries TRBV12-3 or TRBV12-4 and TRBJ1-1; no clear D. Trimming stripped 2 bases from V and 5 bases from J, with 6 bases between. The CDR3 totals 12 residues. CDR3 in amino acids: CASSLSGTEAFF. CDR3 DNA sequence: TGTGCCAGCAGTTTATCGGGGACTGAAGCTTTCTTT.

In its sample, this clone was seen once. J is TRBJ2-5 and V is TRBV3-1 (or the pseudogene TRBV3-2), with D possibly TRBD1 on 6 matching bases. This CDR3 has 16 residues. Deletions cut 1 base from V and 7 bases from J, with 19 bases between. Germline CDR1 reads LGHDT; CDR2 reads YNNKEL (reference sequence). CDR3 nucleotides: TGTGCCAGCAGCCAAGGACAGGAAGAGGGCCTATGGACCCAGTACTTC. Its protein product is CASSQGQEEGLWTQYF.

J is TRBJ2-2 and V is TRBV7-9; 7 bases are shared with TRBD1. This CDR3 is 15 amino acids long. Germline assignment: CDR1 SEHNR and CDR2 FQNEAQ (reference sequence). J gave up 0 bases and V 7 bases, and 5 bases lay outside the gene matches. CDR3: CASIPGTANTGELFF. For the CDR3, the DNA is TGTGCCAGCATCCCTGGGACAGCGAACACCGGGGAGCTGTTTTTT. Using reference TRBV7-9 and TRBJ2-2 for the parts outside the CDR3, the full variable domain is DTGVSQNPRHKITKRGQNVTFRCDPISEHNRLYWYRQTLGQGPEFLTYFQNEAQLEKSRLLSDRFSAERPKGSFSTLEIQRTEQGDSAMYLCASIPGTANTGELFFGEGSRLTVL.

The gene calls are TRBV5-1 and TRBJ2-1; D might be TRBD2 (5 bases). The CDR3 runs 13 residues. V shed 0 bases and J shed 8 bases, with 9 bases lying between them. CDR1 and CDR2 (germline): SGHRS, YFSETQ. The CDR3 protein is CASSLARADEQFF. CDR3 bases: TGCGCCAGCAGCTTGGCGCGGGCGGATGAGCAGTTCTTC.

The chain is built from TRBV15 and TRBJ2-7; tentatively, D is TRBD1 (6 bases). The CDR3 sequence is 13 residues long. Germline CDR1 reads LNHNV; CDR2 reads YYDKDF (reference sequence). Trimming stripped 7 bases from V and 2 bases from J, with 12 bases between. The CDR3 reads CATKYREPYEQYF. In nucleotides, the CDR3 is TGTGCCACCAAGTACAGGGAGCCCTACGAGCAGTACTTC.

The V call is TRBV27, the J call TRBJ2-3; D is possibly TRBD1 (5 bases). Germline loops: CDR1 MNHEY, CDR2 SMNVEV (reference sequence). V was pared by 7 bases and J by 2 bases, with 16 bases between. There are 15 residues in the CDR3. CDR3 protein: CASTRQGLVTDTQYF. Written as DNA, the CDR3 is TGTGCCAGCACTAGGCAGGGCCTTGTCACAGATACGCAGTATTTT.

This rearrangement joins TRBV7-8 to TRBJ1-5; the D gene is possibly TRBD1 (6 bases). Germline lookup yields CDR1 SGHVS and CDR2 FQNEAQ. The length of the CDR3 is 14 residues. V was clipped by 4 bases and J by 4 bases, with 11 bases between them. DNA for the CDR3: TGTGCCAGCAGCTCCGGGACACCTAATCAGCCCCAGCATTTT. Translation: CASSSGTPNQPQHF.

Here the CDR3 reads CASSFRASGGEQYF. For the CDR3, the DNA is TGTGCCAGCAGCTTCAGGGCTAGCGGGGGGGAGCAGTACTTC. The rearrangement joins TRBV7-2 to TRBJ2-7; 11 bases line up with TRBD2. Germline V lookup: CDR1 SGHTA, CDR2 FQGNSA. CDR3 length equals 14 residues. V shed 3 bases, J shed 7 bases, and the junction held 5 bases outside the gene matches.

This clone came up a few times. The gene calls are TRBV18 and TRBJ1-1; D is unresolved. CDR3 length: 15 residues. Trimming took off 3 bases at V and 0 bases at J, with 11 bases between the two ends. Per germline, CDR1 KGHSH and CDR2 LQKENI. The CDR3 region has the DNA TGTGCCAGCTCACCTAGCGGAGTCTTGAACACTGAAGCTTTCTTT. It is translated as CASSPSGVLNTEAFF.

The rearrangement joins TRBV7-2 to TRBJ1-2; 7 positions agree with TRBD1. This CDR3 region has 16 residues. Germline-derived CDR1 and CDR2 are SGHTA and FQGNSA. V trimming: 6 bases; J trimming: 1 base; junction bases outside the gene matches: 11. The CDR3 coding sequence is TGTGCCAGCAGACCTGAACAGGGGCGCGGTAACTATGGCTACACCTTC. Amino acid sequence: CASRPEQGRGNYGYTF.

The genes are TRBV11-3 and TRBJ2-7; TRBD1 aligns across 8 bases. The CDR3 sequence is 15 residues long. Per the germline V gene, CDR1 is SGHNT and CDR2 is YENEEA. V trimming: 4 bases; J trimming: 4 bases; junction bases outside the gene matches: 9. The CDR3 DNA follows: TGTGCCAGCAGCTCCCGACAGGGGCCTTGGTACGAGCAGTACTTC. Its translation is CASSSRQGPWYEQYF.

The chain has TRBV10-3 and TRBJ2-2, with 7 bases matching TRBD2. This CDR3 is built from 17 residues. The V gene end was trimmed by 0 bases and the J gene end by 6 bases; junction bases not matched to a gene: 10. CDR1 ENHRY and CDR2 SYGVKD come from the germline V gene. The CDR3 region is CAISESTLAEGAGELFF. CDR3 in DNA: TGTGCCATCAGTGAGTCGACTCTAGCGGAAGGGGCCGGGGAGCTGTTTTTT.